The following is a TCR beta chain sequence with its context. Its antigen remains unknown. The sample is drawn from a study of T cell responses to AZD1222 COVID-19 vaccine. Data came from immunoSEQ multiplex PCR; TCRdb stores just in-frame clones and leaves some out. Of about 130,000 clones in the sample, around 94% were seen once. Points from the study as a whole: Dominant CD4 TCR responses targeted spike regions 160-218 and 743-854.

Germline V gene data show CDR1 as SGHRS and CDR2 as YFSETQ. The ends lost 4 bases at V and 5 bases at J; junction bases unmatched: 7. The CDR3 runs 14 residues. The chain joins TRBV5-1 to TRBJ2-7; 9 positions match TRBD1. This sample comprised peripheral blood, obtained on day 0 of AZD1222 vaccination. This clonotype was sampled from an adult in good health. The DNA for the CDR3 is TGCGCCAGCAGCCTCTCGGGACAGGGCCACGAGCAGTACTTC. As protein: CASSLSGQGHEQYF. Drawing the rest from reference TRBV5-1 and TRBJ2-7, the complete variable domain is KAGVTQTPRYLIKTRGQQVTLSCSPISGHRSVSWYQQTPGQGLQFLFEYFSETQRNKGNFPGRFSGRQFSNSRSEMNVSTLELGDSALYLCASSLSGQGHEQYFGPGTRLTVT.